The 12 T cell receptor beta chains reported below all come from one sample, sequenced in a study of blood T cells in healthy people across ages. The use of a sample-barcoded 5' primer and a J-beta primer mix characterized a second PCR of about 7 to 12 cycles. One entry per CDR3 protein results from TCRdb running MiXCR on the 5' RACE reads. The sample has approximately 800,000 distinct CDR3 sequences; 46% are singletons. The sample consisted of blood. All receptors come from an older man in good health.

The V call is TRBV28, the J call TRBJ1-4; D call uncertain. The CDR3 sequence is 12 residues long. V gave up 8 bases and J gave up 8 bases, with 12 bases separating them. The germline V gene has CDR1 MDHEN and CDR2 SYDVKM. The CDR3, as DNA: TGTGCCAGCGCCGAAGCAGACGAAAAACTGTTTTTT. This encodes CASAEADEKLFF.

This sequence joins TRBV30 and TRBJ1-1; D gene ambiguous. The V and J ends lost 0 bases and 1 base respectively, with 6 bases between them. This CDR3 contains 13 residues. CDR1 GTSNPN and CDR2 SVGIG come from the germline V gene (reference sequence). The CDR3 is CAWSVRGNTEAFF. CDR3 DNA sequence: TGTGCCTGGAGTGTCCGGGGGAACACTGAAGCTTTCTTT.

The table lists this clonotype with a few counts. The chain recombines TRBV9 with TRBJ2-1; 8 bases line up with TRBD2. Trimming at V came to 4 bases and at J to 8 bases, leaving 5 bases not matched to a gene. The CDR3 is 13 residues long. CDR1 and CDR2 from the germline V gene are SGDLS and YYNGEE. The CDR3 DNA follows: TGTGCCAGCAGCTGTAGCGGGATCGATGAGCAGTTCTTC. Translating it yields CASSCSGIDEQFF.

To note about this clonotype: Being one base from a much bigger clone, this may be a read error. This sequence joins TRBV5-1 and TRBJ2-6; no definite D call. Germline V gives CDR1 SGHRS, CDR2 YFSETQ. There are 14 residues in the CDR3. Trimming stripped 4 bases from V and 1 base from J, with 6 bases between. The CDR3, as DNA: TGCGCCAGCAGCGCGAATTCTGGGGCCAACGTCCTGACTTTC. Encoded protein: CASSANSGANVLTF.

There are a few counts of this clonotype. V usage is TRBV24-1 and J usage is TRBJ2-7; 7 bases are shared with TRBD2. Germline V CDR1 and CDR2: KGHDR, SFDVKD. CDR3 length equals 13 residues. Trimming took 3 bases from V and 3 from J; bases not matched to a gene: 1. This CDR3 is CATSDGGGYEQYF. Written as DNA, the CDR3 is TGTGCCACCAGTGATGGCGGGGGCTACGAGCAGTACTTC.

This chain connects TRBV29-1 to TRBJ1-1; a possible D gene is TRBD1 (5 bases). Germline assignment: CDR1 SQVTM and CDR2 ANQGSEA. Trimming removed 6 bases from V and 1 base from J, with 18 bases in between. The length of the CDR3 is 15 residues. The CDR3 sequence is CSVGGPGRANTEAFF. CDR3 nucleotides: TGCAGCGTCGGGGGTCCGGGTAGGGCGAACACTGAAGCTTTCTTT.

The V gene is TRBV29-1, the J gene TRBJ1-2; tentatively, D is TRBD1 (5 bases). The CDR3 spans 13 residues. V lost 2 bases and J lost 2, with 9 bases in between. The germline gives CDR1 SQVTM, CDR2 ANQGSEA. The CDR3 DNA reads as TGCAGCGTTGAATGGGGCGCCAACTATGGCTACACCTTC. This sequence encodes CSVEWGANYGYTF.

The CDR3 bases are TGTGCCAGCAGTTCGGGACAGATGAATTCACCCCTCCACTTT. This translates into CASSSGQMNSPLHF. The chain uses TRBV27 and TRBJ1-6, with 7 bases that match TRBD1. Germline V CDR1 and CDR2: MNHEY, SMNVEV (reference sequence). The CDR3 loop spans 14 amino acids. V gave up 4 bases and J gave up 7 bases; unmatched junction bases: 4.

The V gene is TRBV5-1, the J gene TRBJ2-7; TRBD2 agrees at 8 bases. This CDR3 is built from 15 residues. V was pared by 6 bases and J by 0 bases, with 8 bases of the junction left unmatched. The V gene's germline CDR1 is SGHRS and CDR2 YFSETQ. This chain's CDR3 is CASTPAGASSYEQYF. DNA for the CDR3: TGCGCCAGCACCCCAGCGGGGGCCAGCTCCTACGAGCAGTACTTC.

The CDR3 is CASSLRTEISYGYTF. The CDR3 DNA sequence: TGTGCCAGCAGTTTAAGGACAGAGATTTCGTATGGCTACACCTTC. This chain links TRBV12-3 or TRBV12-4 with TRBJ1-2; a weak D match, TRBD1 (6 bases). The CDR3 contains 15 residues. Deletions cut 2 bases from V and 5 bases from J, with 15 bases between.

This clonotype was observed a single time. This chain links TRBV30 with TRBJ1-6; 7 bases match TRBD1. Germline CDR1 GTSNPN, CDR2 SVGIG (reference sequence). This CDR3 comprises 13 residues. J gave up 10 bases and V 3 bases, and 6 bases lay outside the gene matches. The CDR3 DNA reads as TGTGCCTGGAGGGAAACAGGGGCCTCACCCCTCCACTTT. This sequence encodes CAWRETGASPLHF. Looking up the rest from reference TRBV30 and TRBJ1-6 gives the full variable domain: SQTIHQWPATLVQPVGSPLSLECTVEGTSNPNLYWYRQAAGRGLQLLFYSVGIGQISSEVPQNLSASRPQDRQFILSSKKLLLSDSGFYLCAWRETGASPLHFGNGTRLTVT.

The chain is built from TRBV14 and TRBJ1-6; unclear D gene. The V and J ends lost 4 bases and 15 bases respectively, with 13 bases between them. Germline V gives CDR1 SGHDN, CDR2 FVKESK. This CDR3 region has 12 residues. The CDR3 DNA follows: TGTGCCAGCAGCCCCGGGCCCCGTCTCCTCCACTTT. It translates to CASSPGPRLLHF.